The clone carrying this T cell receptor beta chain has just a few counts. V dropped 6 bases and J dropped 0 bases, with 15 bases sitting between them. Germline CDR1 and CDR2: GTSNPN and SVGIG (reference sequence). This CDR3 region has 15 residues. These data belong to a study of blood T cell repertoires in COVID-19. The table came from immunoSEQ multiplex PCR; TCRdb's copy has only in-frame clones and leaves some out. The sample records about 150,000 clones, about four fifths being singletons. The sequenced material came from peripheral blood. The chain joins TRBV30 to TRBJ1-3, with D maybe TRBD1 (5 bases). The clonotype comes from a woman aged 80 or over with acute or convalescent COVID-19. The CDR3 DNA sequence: TGTGCCTGCCCCTGGGACGGGAGCTCTGGAAACACCATATATTTT. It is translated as CACPWDGSSGNTIYF.